This T cell receptor (beta chain) was documented in a study of response to subunit inactivated influenza vaccine. Study observations and caveats: There was a suggestion from the authors that each seasonal influenza vaccination recruits few new T cells.

Via MiXCR, TCRdb re-called the RT-PCR reads, giving one row per CDR3 protein. The sample lists around 710,000 distinct CDR3 sequences, approximately 15% seen once, with approximately 7% in the top ten. The table lists this clonotype with a few counts. As yet, its antigen is unknown. Germline loops: CDR1 SGHDT, CDR2 YYEEEE. The J segment lost 7 bases and the V segment lost 0 bases, leaving 10 bases of the junction unmatched. CDR3 length: 16 amino acids. The starting material was PBMCs from blood, obtained 14 to 15 days before vaccination. This receptor was obtained from a man in his forties or fifties who received an inactivated influenza vaccine. The chain employs TRBV5-6 and TRBJ2-7; 10 nucleotides line up with TRBD1. CDR3 coding DNA: TGTGCCAGCAGCTTGGCCTACGAGACAGGGGGCTGGGAGCAGTACTTC. It is translated as CASSLAYETGGWEQYF.